This T cell receptor beta chain was sequenced during a study of Graves' ophthalmopathy and Graves' hyperthyroidism. Study-wide background: Investigators collected peripheral blood at initial diagnosis, before any treatment was given.

Broader study findings: The model reached around 66% sensitivity and approximately 72% specificity for predicting ophthalmopathy progression.

About 10 ml of fresh blood yielded the PBMCs by density gradient. RNA transcripts provided the template for amplifying TCR beta CDR3 regions. First-round RT-PCR with HTBI primers preceded a second-round multiplex PCR. TCRdb processed the multiplex PCR reads anew with MiXCR; each CDR3 protein has one entry. The sample has about 240,000 distinct CDR3 sequences; approximately 42% are singletons. Notes on this clonotype: Antigen specificity is unknown.

The CDR3 loop spans 16 amino acids. Germline CDR1 SGHRS, CDR2 YFSETQ. Trimming pared 4 bases from V and 0 bases from J, leaving 13 bases between. The genes are TRBV5-1 and TRBJ2-2; the D gene is possibly TRBD2 (5 bases). The sequence was obtained from an adult man with Graves' ophthalmopathy. Sequenced material: peripheral blood. The CDR3 DNA is TGCGCCAGCAGCCCCCGGAGTAGCGCGAACACCGGGGAGCTGTTTTTT. This codes for CASSPRSSANTGELFF.